The clone carrying this T cell receptor (beta chain) was seen only a few times. Multiplex PCR with BIOMED2 TRB-A/B primer pools amplified TRB rearrangements. Via MiXCR, TCRdb re-called the multiplex PCR reads, giving one row per CDR3 protein. The table lists under 9,500 distinct CDR3 sequences, 25% to 35% of them singletons. This record comes from a study of T and B cells in COVID-19 patients. TRB was amplified from about 240-490 ng of blood genomic DNA. Germline V gene lookup returns CDR1 SGHVS and CDR2 FNYEAQ. V was pared by 4 bases and J by 2 bases, with 8 bases of the junction left unmatched. The CDR3 has 17 residues.

The V call is TRBV7-6, the J call TRBJ2-3; 11 bases agree with TRBD2. Material: blood. This TCR derives from a human donor who had recovered from COVID-19. DNA for the CDR3: TGTGCCAGCAGCTCCTCCGTACTAGCGGGGGTCACAGATACGCAGTATTTT. This gives the protein CASSSSVLAGVTDTQYF.